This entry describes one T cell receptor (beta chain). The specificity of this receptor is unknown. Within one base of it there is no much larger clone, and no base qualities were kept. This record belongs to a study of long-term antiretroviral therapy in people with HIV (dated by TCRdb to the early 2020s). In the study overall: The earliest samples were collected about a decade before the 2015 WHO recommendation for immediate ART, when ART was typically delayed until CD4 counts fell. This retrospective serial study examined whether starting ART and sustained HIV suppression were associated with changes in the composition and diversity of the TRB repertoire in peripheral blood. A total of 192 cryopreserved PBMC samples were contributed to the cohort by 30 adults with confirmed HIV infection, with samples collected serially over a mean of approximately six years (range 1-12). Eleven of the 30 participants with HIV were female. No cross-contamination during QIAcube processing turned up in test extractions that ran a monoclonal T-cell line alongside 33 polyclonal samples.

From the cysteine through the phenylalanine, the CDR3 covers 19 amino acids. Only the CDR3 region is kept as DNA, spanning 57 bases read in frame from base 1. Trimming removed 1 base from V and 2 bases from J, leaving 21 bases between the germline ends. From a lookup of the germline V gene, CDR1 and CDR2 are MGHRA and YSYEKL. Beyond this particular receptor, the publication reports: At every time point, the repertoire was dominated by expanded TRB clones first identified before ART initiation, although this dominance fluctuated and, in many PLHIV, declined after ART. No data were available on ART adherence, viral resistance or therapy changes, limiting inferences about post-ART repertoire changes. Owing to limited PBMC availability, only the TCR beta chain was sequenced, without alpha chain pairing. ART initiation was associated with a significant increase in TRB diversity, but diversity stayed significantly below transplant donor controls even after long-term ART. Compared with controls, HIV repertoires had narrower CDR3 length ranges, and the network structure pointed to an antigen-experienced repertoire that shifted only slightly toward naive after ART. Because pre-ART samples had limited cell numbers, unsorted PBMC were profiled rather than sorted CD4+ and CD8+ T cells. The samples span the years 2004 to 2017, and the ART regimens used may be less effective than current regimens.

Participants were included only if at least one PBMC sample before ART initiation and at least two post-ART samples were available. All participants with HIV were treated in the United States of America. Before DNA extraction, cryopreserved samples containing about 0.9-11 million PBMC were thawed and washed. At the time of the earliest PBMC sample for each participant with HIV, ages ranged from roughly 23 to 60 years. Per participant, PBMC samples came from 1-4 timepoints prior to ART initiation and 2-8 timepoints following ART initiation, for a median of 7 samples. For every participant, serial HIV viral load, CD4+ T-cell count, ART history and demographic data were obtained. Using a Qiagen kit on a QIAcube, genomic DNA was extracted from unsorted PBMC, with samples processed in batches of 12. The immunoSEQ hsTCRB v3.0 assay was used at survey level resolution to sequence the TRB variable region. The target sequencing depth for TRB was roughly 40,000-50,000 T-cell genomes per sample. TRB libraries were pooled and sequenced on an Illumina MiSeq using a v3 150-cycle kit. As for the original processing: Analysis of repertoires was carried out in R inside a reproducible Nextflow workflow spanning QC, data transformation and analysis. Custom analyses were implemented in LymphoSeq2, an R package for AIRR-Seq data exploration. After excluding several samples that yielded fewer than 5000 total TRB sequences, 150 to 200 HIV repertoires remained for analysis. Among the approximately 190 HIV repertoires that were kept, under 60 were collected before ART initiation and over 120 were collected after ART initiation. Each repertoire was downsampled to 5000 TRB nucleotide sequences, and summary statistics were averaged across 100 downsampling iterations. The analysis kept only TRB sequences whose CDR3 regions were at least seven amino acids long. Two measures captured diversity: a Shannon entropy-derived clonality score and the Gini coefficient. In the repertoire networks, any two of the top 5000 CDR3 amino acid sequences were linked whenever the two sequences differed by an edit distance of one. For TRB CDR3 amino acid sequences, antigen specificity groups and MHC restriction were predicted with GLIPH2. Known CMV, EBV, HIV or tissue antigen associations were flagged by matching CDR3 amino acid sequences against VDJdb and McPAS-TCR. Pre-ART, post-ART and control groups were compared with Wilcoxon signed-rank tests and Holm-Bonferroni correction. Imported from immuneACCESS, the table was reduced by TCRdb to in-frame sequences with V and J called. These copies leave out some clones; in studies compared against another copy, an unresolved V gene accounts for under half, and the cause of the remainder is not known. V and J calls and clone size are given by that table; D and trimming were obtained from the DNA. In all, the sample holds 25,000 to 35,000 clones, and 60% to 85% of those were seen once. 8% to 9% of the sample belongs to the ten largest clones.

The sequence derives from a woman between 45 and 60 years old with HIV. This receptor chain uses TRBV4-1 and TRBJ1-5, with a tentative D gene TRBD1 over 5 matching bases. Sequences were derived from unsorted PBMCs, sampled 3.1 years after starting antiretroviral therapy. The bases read TGCGCCAGCAGCCAAGGGGCCGGGGGTGGAGGGTTTGGCAATCAGCCCCAGCATTTT. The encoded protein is CASSQGAGGGGFGNQPQHF.